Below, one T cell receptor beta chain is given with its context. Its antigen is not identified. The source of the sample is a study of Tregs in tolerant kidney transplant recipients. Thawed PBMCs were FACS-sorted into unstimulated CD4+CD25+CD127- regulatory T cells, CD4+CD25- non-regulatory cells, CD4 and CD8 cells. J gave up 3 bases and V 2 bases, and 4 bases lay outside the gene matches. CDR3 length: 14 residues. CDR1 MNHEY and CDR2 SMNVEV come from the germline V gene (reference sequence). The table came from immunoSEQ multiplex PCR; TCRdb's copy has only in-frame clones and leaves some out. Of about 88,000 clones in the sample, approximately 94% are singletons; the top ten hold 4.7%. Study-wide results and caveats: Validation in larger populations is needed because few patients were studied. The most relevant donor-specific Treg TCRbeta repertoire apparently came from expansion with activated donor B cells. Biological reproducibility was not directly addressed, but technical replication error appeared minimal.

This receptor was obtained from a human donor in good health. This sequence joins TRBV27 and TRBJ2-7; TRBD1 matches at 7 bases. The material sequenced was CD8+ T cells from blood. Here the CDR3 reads CASSLLGQSYEQYF. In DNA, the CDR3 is TGTGCCAGCAGTTTACTGGGACAGAGCTACGAGCAGTACTTC.